The entry that follows covers one TCR beta chain sequence. Antigen specificity is unknown. Different DNA sequences within this sample yield the same CDR3. The data belong to a study of shared clonotypes between healthy human individuals. General observations from the study: Across subsets, estimated richness was generally greater for naive than for memory populations.

The method was immunoSEQ multiplex PCR; TCRdb's version includes in-frame clones alone and lacks a portion of them. The sample includes a few hundred thousand clones, 95% to 98% of them seen just once. Trimming shortened V by 0 bases and J by 1 base, and 8 bases separated the two germline ends. CDR3 length: 14 residues. The germline V gene encodes CDR1 SGDLS and CDR2 YYNGEE. The V gene is TRBV9, the J gene TRBJ2-7; unclear D gene. This receptor was identified in a woman in her thirties in good health. The sequencing input was naive CD4+ T cells sorted from blood. Subset specified: CD45RA+ positively selected. The CDR3 here is CASSVGSASYEQYF. The CDR3 region has the DNA TGTGCCAGCAGCGTAGGGAGCGCTTCCTACGAGCAGTACTTC.